This T cell receptor (beta chain) was captured in a study of shared clonotypes between healthy human individuals. Whole-study findings and limits: The authors sampled blood alone, and tissue repertoires likely differ.

The V end was cut by 3 bases, the J end by 8 bases, with 16 bases between. Germline V gene sequence: CDR1 LNHDA, CDR2 SQIVND (reference sequence). The CDR3 totals 14 residues. TCRdb's table, derived via immunoSEQ multiplex PCR, lists solely in-frame clones and lacks some. This sample has some 500,000 clones, with roughly 95% found just once. With respect to this clone: Its target is unknown.

This receptor was taken from a woman younger than 45 in good health. The chain uses TRBV19 and TRBJ1-2, with a tentative D call TRBD1 (5 bases). Material: naive CD4+ T cells sorted from blood. As for subset: CD45RA+ positively selected. The CDR3 nucleotides are TGTGCCAGTAGTATGGAAGGGGCTCCTACGGGCTACACCTTC. Translation gives CASSMEGAPTGYTF. The entire variable domain, with the rest obtained from reference TRBV19 and TRBJ1-2, is as follows: DGGITQSPKYLFRKEGQNVTLSCEQNLNHDAMYWYRQDPGQGLRLIYYSQIVNDFQKGDIAEGYSVSREKKESFPLTVTSAQKNPTAFYLCASSMEGAPTGYTFGSGTRLTVV.